The table lists the clone carrying this T cell receptor beta chain with many counts. Its antigen is unknown. The CDR3 consists of 11 residues. From germline, CDR1 is SQVTM and CDR2 ANQGSEA. With 5 bases removed from V and 4 bases from J, the gap between germline ends came to 9 bases. They built TCR cDNA with 5'RACE template switching, a step that put in a universal primer site and UMIs. TCRdb analysed the 5' RACE reads with MiXCR anew, one entry per CDR3 protein. The sample has some 400,000 distinct CDR3 sequences; more than 5.5% are singletons. The data are from a study of T cells after yellow fever vaccination. Looking at the study overall: Fractions with few cells were prepared using SMART-Seq v4 Ultra Low Input. Overall study findings and caveats: Researchers cautioned that FACS-sorted repertoires could harbor abundant clonotypes contaminating from the bulk population.

Sequences were derived from PBMCs, sampled 5 days after the yellow fever booster vaccination. The receptor was isolated from a young man who received the YFV17D yellow fever vaccine. V gene TRBV29-1 combines with J gene TRBJ2-7; D unresolved. This CDR3 reads CSVKLGYEQYF. The DNA for the CDR3 is TGCAGCGTTAAGCTAGGGTACGAGCAGTACTTC.